The rows below give T cell receptor beta chains drawn from one sample of a study of technical replicates of blood from several donors. The protocol was immunoSEQ multiplex PCR, while the TCRdb copy is restricted to in-frame clones and leaves out a portion. The sample yields about 80,000 clones, roughly 91% seen once. Sequenced: T cells isolated from PBMCs. The receptors shown here come from a human donor in good health. CDR3s include the opening cysteine and the closing phenylalanine or tryptophan. Fields, in order: CDR3 length, D gene, clone size, V gene, J gene, CDR3 protein, CDR3 DNA. The D gene is left open where the match is weak. A clone size is listed for some rows: how often the clone was seen (once, few, many), or a class if it is expanded.

>14|TRBD1|.|TRBV10-1|TRBJ1-1
CASREDRENTEAFF
TGCGCCAGCAGAGAGGACAGGGAGAACACTGAAGCTTTCTTT
>17|TRBD2|.|TRBV7-3|TRBJ2-1
CASSSQGLAGGGDEQFF
TGTGCCAGCAGCTCTCAGGGACTAGCGGGAGGAGGCGATGAGCAGTTCTTC
>12|.|.|TRBV6-5|TRBJ1-3
CASSYPGDTIYF
TGTGCCAGCAGTTACCCAGGGGACACCATATATTTT
>12|.|.|TRBV5-5|TRBJ2-1
CASSLILNEQFF
TGTGCCAGCAGCTTGATCCTCAATGAGCAGTTCTTC
>15|TRBD2|.|TRBV13|TRBJ2-1
CASNRLAGGYNEQFF
TGTGCCAGCAACAGACTAGCGGGAGGGTACAATGAGCAGTTCTTC
>14|TRBD1|.|TRBV6-5|TRBJ1-4
CASRVGTGAGKLFF
TGTGCCAGCAGGGTCGGGACAGGGGCAGGAAAACTGTTTTTT
>15|TRBD1|.|TRBV4-3|TRBJ1-4
CASSPTGAVNEKLFF
TGCGCCAGCAGCCCTACAGGGGCTGTTAATGAAAAACTGTTTTTT
>15|TRBD2|.|TRBV7-3|TRBJ2-3
CASSFNGGNTDTQYF
TGTGCCAGCAGCTTTAACGGGGGGAACACAGATACGCAGTATTTT
>15|.|.|TRBV15|TRBJ1-2
CATRFGGEYRYGYTF
TGTGCCACCAGGTTCGGCGGGGAGTACAGATATGGCTACACCTTC
>15|.|few|TRBV12-5|TRBJ2-1
CARTIRGSSYNEQFF
TGTGCTCGTACCATACGAGGTAGCTCCTACAATGAGCAGTTCTTC